The present T cell receptor (beta chain) was sequenced within a study of cytomegalovirus exposure and HLA in healthy donors (dated by TCRdb to 2015 to 2018). Context from the whole study: According to an earlier analysis of 587 of the donors, some 180 million T cells yielded approximately 120 million unique TCR beta sequences and about 280 Gb of sequence data. In an earlier analysis of roughly 540 of the donors, high-throughput TCR beta sequencing was used to judge whether each TCR beta V gene segment behaved as functional or pseudogenic. The number of typed donors differed by locus: about 620-630 for A, B, C, DRB1 and DQB1; some 500 for DQA1; about 600 for DPA1; and approximately 450 for DPB1. A later analysis re-examined previously published TCR beta repertoires from over 500 donors and added high-resolution HLA genotyping to investigate patterns of TCR occurrence. Across about 380 genotyped donors of the cohort, an average of roughly 250,000 unique TCR beta nucleotide sequences per donor were sequenced, and roughly a sixth of those sequences were non-productive. Of the roughly 420 genotyped donors, 65% to 90% were placed in the genetic ancestry cluster associated with self-reported Caucasian donors. High-throughput TCR immunosequencing, statistical association of individual TCRs with disease status, and machine learning were combined to predict cytomegalovirus infection status. A separate validation cohort of roughly 130 different subjects was used in addition to the roughly 620-subject first cohort. Donor age, sex, ethnicity and CMV serostatus were collected together with the repertoire data. The study aimed to test whether signatures of past pathogen exposure could be identified by cataloging public T cell receptors. In a later genetic analysis, genome-wide SNP genotypes for about three fifths of the roughly 670 donors were used, and that subset was treated as a discovery cohort. In the later analysis, no new phenotypic data were used to find candidate immune exposures; instead, reliance was placed on TCR beta sequences and their occurrence across donors. An early release covering just under 650 HLA-typed donors comprised approximately 290 gigabases of sequencing data and tens of millions of unique TCR sequences. Roughly 5 DR-DQ haplotypes were treated as single units for association and clustering because of strong linkage in the cohort. Every discovery cohort repertoire had been produced on one sequencing platform. HLA typing included class I and class II loci at four-digit resolution. The study profiled the T cell repertoires of about 640 subjects by immunosequencing and related them to cytomegalovirus serostatus. Broader findings and caveats from the paper: When HLA alleles, especially DR and DQ, strongly co-occurred, attributing TCR associations to individual alleles was difficult. In a later analysis, most CMV-associated TCR beta chains were found to appear HLA-restricted, with HLA associations seemingly driven largely by CMV exposure. Broadly in line with IMGT annotations, most TCR beta V segments showed up in productive rearrangements about 87% or about 30% of the time in an earlier analysis of roughly 590 of the donors. Sequencing depth was assumed to be roughly uniform across donors in the presence/absence analyses, though that assumption may not hold. Most TCR sequences were observed very rarely across donors, whereas some public TCRs were present in many individuals. Over 15 rarely observed V segments, including chromosome 9 orphons, were excluded from the earlier analysis of several hundred of the donors because counts were too low. A group of highly shared sequence variants was considered likely to be a technical artifact of the sequencing pipeline. V-gene and J-gene trimming of TCR beta chains was associated with a missense DCLRE1C variant in a later genetic analysis, and the association was replicated in an independent cohort. In a later analysis, several top co-occurrence clusters were reported to appear linked to parvovirus B19, influenza, CMV and Epstein-Barr virus. The 87-base-pair reads could not distinguish some IMGT-functional V segments, including TRBV6-2 and TRBV6-3, so those segments were excluded. The classifier was reported to diagnose cytomegalovirus status with high specificity and sensitivity in both the original and validation cohorts. In vitro tests confirmed that three of the cytomegalovirus-associated TCR beta chains recognize cytomegalovirus antigens. This cohort had only TCR beta chains sequenced, and the lack of alpha or paired-chain data limited which features could be detected. It was suggested by the authors that the approach could potentially be generalized to other disease states and immunological phenotypes. A further reported finding was that TCR beta sequences accurately predicted the HLA-A and HLA-B alleles for most subjects in the first cohort. At a false discovery rate of 0.05, a later analysis linked fewer than 20,000 TCR beta sequences to specific HLA alleles. In a later analysis, the rate of TCR association differed among HLA loci, with DRB1 alleles having the most associated TCRs and HLA-C alleles having the fewest. The only immune exposure information available for the cohort was CMV serostatus. Because some donors lacked HLA typing at each locus, the association tests relied only on the typed subset. Linkage disequilibrium might explain the correlated functional status among segregating V segments, but an unknown experimental factor could not be ruled out. In a later analysis, HLA-associated TCR beta chains showed more clonal expansion and lower generation probabilities than non-associated chains that were equally common. Compared with the roughly 720-donor mean, donors in an Asian-associated ancestry cluster had fewer N-insertions in productive TCRs, according to a later genetic analysis. A total of fewer than 200 TCR beta chains were listed by the study as associated with cytomegalovirus.

With regard to this clone: Its recognized antigen is unknown. Base qualities are not at hand, and no much larger clone is one base apart.

The cohort was made up of roughly 670 healthy bone marrow donors. All cohort members were sampled while nominally healthy, although unrecorded immune exposures were likely present. The donor was CMV seronegative and belonged to the group of over 300 seronegative cohort members. A peripheral blood sample was collected from each donor, and TCR beta sequencing was performed on peripheral blood mononuclear cells. The Qiagen DNeasy Blood Extraction Kit was used to extract genomic DNA from the blood cell samples. CDR1 and CDR2 (SGHKS, YYEKEE) derive from the germline V gene (reference sequence). The CDR3 contains 16 residues, cysteine and phenylalanine counted. Only the CDR3 portion is preserved as DNA: 48 bases, with reading frame beginning at the first base. V is cut back by 4 bases and J by 2 bases, with 12 bases in the junction unmatched. Libraries were prepared through the immunoSEQ multiplex PCR assay. A mixture of 60 forward primers for TCR Vbeta segments and 13 reverse primers for TCR Jbeta segments was used in the multiplex PCR. A multiplex PCR assay on genomic DNA amplified the CDR3 region of rearranged TCR beta genes. On the Illumina HiSeq System, the amplified TCR beta libraries were sequenced as 87-base-pair reads. The source study handled its data this way. In a later analysis, tens of millions of unique TCR beta chains were counted across the 650 to 700 repertoires, and around 11 million of these chains were shared by at least two donors. Raw reads were error-corrected and collapsed into unique sequences by a nearest-neighbor algorithm in which closely related sequences were merged to remove PCR and sequencing errors. To assign V, D and J gene segments, CDR3 sequences were aligned to IMGT reference sequences. Each retained sequence needed at least a six-nucleotide match to both a V gene segment and a J gene segment. Rearrangements were called productive when the CDR3 lacked stop codons and stayed in frame with V and J; all others were non-productive. Following IMGT convention, CDR3 was defined as the stretch from the second conserved V-encoded cysteine up to the conserved J-encoded phenylalanine. In an earlier analysis of around 600 of the donors, sequences lacking an unambiguous match to a single V gene segment were excluded. In an earlier analysis of almost 600 of the donors, a V segment was called functional when productive rearrangements were above 56.7%, and segregating when the standard deviation between donors exceeded 5%. To diagnose cytomegalovirus status from the catalog of TCR beta chain sequences, a statistical classification framework was built. In a later analysis, TCR nucleotide sequences were compared against IMGT/GENE-DB human TR gene sequences so that V and J genes could be assigned. The TCRdist pipeline was used in a later analysis to assign CDR3 sequences and most-parsimonious VDJ recombination scenarios. In a later analysis, each TCR beta chain was defined by its CDR3 amino acid sequence together with its V-gene family, and reads without a unique V-gene family were excluded. A later analysis removed several hundred highly shared, low-generation-probability nucleotide sequences to deal with suspected cross-contamination and a sequencing artifact. In a later analysis, a clonal expansion index for each public chain was calculated from normalized within-repertoire ranks of inferred template counts. A later analysis computed generation probabilities with a VDJ recombination model fitted to out-of-frame rearrangements, and checked the results against IGoR. In a later analysis, hypergeometric tests were used to score TCR-TCR, TCR-HLA and TCR-CMV co-occurrence, with a repertoire-size bias correction applied to TCR pairs. A later analysis estimated false discovery rates by permuting HLA or CMV assignments 20 times. In a later analysis, co-occurring TCRs were grouped with DBSCAN, and TCRdist sequence similarity was added when clustering was performed within HLA-allele-positive subsets. Repertoires with fewer than 30,000 or more than 120,000 public chains, plus five repertoires with anomalous nucleotide sharing, were excluded from co-occurrence clustering. TCRdb retrieved this table from immuneACCESS and kept in-frame rearrangements only. Not all clones are present; in checked studies, unresolved V genes account for under half, and no reason is known for the remainder. V and J calls and clone size are copied from that table; D and trimming were computed from the DNA. This sample holds 200,000 to 250,000 clones; approximately 84% were observed only once. Of the sample, 0.58% falls within the top ten clones.

The chain is encoded by TRBV5-5 joined to TRBJ2-7, and TRBD2 aligns with 7 junction nucleotides. The source of this sequence is a woman aged 35 to 49 in good health and CMV-seronegative. The sequenced sample consisted of PBMCs. The nucleotides are TGTGCCAGCAGCCTCCTGGGGGGGGTAATGACCTACGAGCAGTACTTC. Its product reads: CASSLLGGVMTYEQYF.